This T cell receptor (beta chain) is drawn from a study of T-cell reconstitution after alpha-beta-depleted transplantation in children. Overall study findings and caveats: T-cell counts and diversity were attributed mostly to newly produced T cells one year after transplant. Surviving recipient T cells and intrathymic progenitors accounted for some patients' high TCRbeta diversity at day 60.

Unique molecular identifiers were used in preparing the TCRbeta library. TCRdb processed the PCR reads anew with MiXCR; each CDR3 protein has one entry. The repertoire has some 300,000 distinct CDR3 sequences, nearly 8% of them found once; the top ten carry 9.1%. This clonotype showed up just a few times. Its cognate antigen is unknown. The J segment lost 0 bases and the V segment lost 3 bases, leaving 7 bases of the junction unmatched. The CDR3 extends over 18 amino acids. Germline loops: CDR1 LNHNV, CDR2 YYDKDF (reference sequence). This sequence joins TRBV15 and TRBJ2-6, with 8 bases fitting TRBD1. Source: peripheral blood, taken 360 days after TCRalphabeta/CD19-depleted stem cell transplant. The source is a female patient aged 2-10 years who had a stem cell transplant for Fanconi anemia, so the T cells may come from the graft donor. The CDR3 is CATSSSDRGTSGANVLTF. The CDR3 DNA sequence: TGTGCCACCAGCAGCTCAGACAGGGGCACCTCTGGGGCCAACGTCCTGACTTTC.